One and the same sample provided the 13 T cell receptor beta chains below, sequenced in a study of control samples from healthy donors and cancer patients (dated by TCRdb to 2020 to 2021). The library was made by the immunoSEQ multiplex PCR assay. The table was pulled from immuneACCESS by TCRdb, which kept in-frame rearrangements only. Such tables lose some clones; where checked, under half of the loss comes from unresolved V genes, and the rest has no known cause. Within this sample are some 130,000 clones, with about 90% of them counted one time only. The leading ten clones occupy about 1.9% of the sample. The sample taken for sequencing was blood. Receptor source: a woman aged 45-59 years in good health.

This rearrangement joins TRBV30 to TRBJ2-3; a possible D gene is TRBD2 (5 bases). Germline V gene sequence: CDR1 GTSNPN, CDR2 SVGIG (reference sequence). The CDR3 extends over 13 amino acids. Trimming left V 2 bases short and J 6 bases short, with 12 bases between. The CDR3 nucleotides are TGTGCCTGGAGTATAACAGCGGCGGATACGCAGTATTTT. Its translation: CAWSITAADTQYF.

The table lists this clone with a count of one. The gene calls are TRBV10-3 and TRBJ2-2; D is undetermined. Trimming took 0 bases from V and 1 from J, leaving 9 bases between them. Germline values: CDR1 ENHRY, CDR2 SYGVKD. The CDR3 consists of 16 residues. The CDR3 reads CAISESNSLNTGELFF. The CDR3 DNA follows: TGTGCCATCAGTGAGTCAAACAGCCTGAACACCGGGGAGCTGTTTTTT.

This chain links TRBV6-1 with TRBJ2-3; TRBD2 matches 14 bases. The junction had 10 bases not matched to a gene; V was cut back by 0 bases and J by 5 bases. Germline V gene sequence: CDR1 MNHNS, CDR2 SASEGT. The CDR3 contains 19 residues. The CDR3 DNA sequence: TGTGCCAGCAGTGAAGCGTTCTGGACTAGCGGGAGGAGGGGAGATACGCAGTATTTT. Residues: CASSEAFWTSGRRGDTQYF.

This rearrangement joins TRBV27 to TRBJ1-2, with no clear D. The CDR3 sequence is 15 residues long. The germline V gene encodes CDR1 MNHEY and CDR2 SMNVEV (reference sequence). Trimming pared 6 bases from V and 0 bases from J, leaving 14 bases between. The CDR3 sequence is CASRSPAWANYGYTF. CDR3 DNA sequence: TGTGCCAGCAGATCCCCCGCGTGGGCTAACTATGGCTACACCTTC.

The chain combines TRBV5-4 with TRBJ1-2; D is ambiguous. CDR1 and CDR2 (germline): SGHNT, YYREEE (reference sequence). Trimming removed 0 bases from V and 2 bases from J, with 5 bases in between. The length of the CDR3 is 13 residues. The CDR3 here is CASSLDGNYGYTF. The CDR3 DNA sequence: TGTGCCAGCAGCTTGGACGGCAACTATGGCTACACCTTC.

The chain combines TRBV27 with TRBJ2-1; tentatively, D is TRBD2 (5 bases). Germline lookup yields CDR1 MNHEY and CDR2 SMNVEV (reference sequence). This CDR3 region has 15 residues. V gave up 3 bases and J gave up 0 bases, with 9 bases separating them. In DNA, the CDR3 is TGTGCCAGCAGTTTGGATCTAGCCTCCTACAATGAGCAGTTCTTC. This translates into CASSLDLASYNEQFF.

V usage is TRBV30 and J usage is TRBJ2-7; D is perhaps TRBD2 (5 bases). The CDR3 totals 15 residues. Germline V gene data show CDR1 as GTSNPN and CDR2 as SVGIG (reference sequence). V was pared by 2 bases and J by 6 bases, with 20 bases between. The CDR3 reads CAWSPIGGLVGEQYF. The CDR3 bases are TGTGCCTGGAGTCCTATCGGAGGACTGGTAGGCGAGCAGTACTTC.

This CDR3 is CASSSTGLNTEAFF. CDR3 nucleotide sequence: TGCGCCAGCAGCTCGACAGGGTTGAACACTGAAGCTTTCTTT. The chain couples TRBV5-1 to TRBJ1-1; TRBD1 matches 7 bases. The CDR3 loop spans 14 amino acids. J lost 0 bases, V lost 3 bases, and 2 bases had no gene match. Germline assignment: CDR1 SGHRS and CDR2 YFSETQ.

This clone came up once. This chain joins TRBV6-5 and TRBJ2-3; D remains ambiguous. V lost 9 bases, J lost 0 bases, and 16 bases lay in between. CDR1 and CDR2 (germline): MNHEY, SVGAGI. This CDR3 is 15 amino acids long. The CDR3 region is CASPDASTSTDTQYF. CDR3 nucleotides: TGTGCCAGTCCGGACGCCTCTACTAGCACAGATACGCAGTATTTT.

The chain has TRBV27 and TRBJ2-7; 7 nucleotides agree with TRBD1. With 5 bases clipped from V and 0 bases from J, the junction kept 7 bases outside the gene matches. The CDR3 has 15 residues. From germline, CDR1 is MNHEY and CDR2 SMNVEV (reference sequence). CDR3 sequence: CASSLRQGLSYEQYF. The CDR3 DNA is TGTGCCAGCAGTCTCCGACAGGGTCTCTCCTACGAGCAGTACTTC.

In regard to this clone: Additional DNA sequences in this sample encode the identical CDR3. V is TRBV19 and J is TRBJ2-5; D remains ambiguous. V was pared by 3 bases and J by 2 bases, with 10 bases between. Germline values: CDR1 LNHDA, CDR2 SQIVND (reference sequence). The CDR3 runs to 14 residues. The CDR3 region has the DNA TGTGCCAGTAGTATCGGTGGGCGGCAAGAGACCCAGTACTTC. Encoded protein: CASSIGGRQETQYF.

The V call is TRBV5-6, the J call TRBJ2-3, with 11 bases identical to TRBD1. V was pared by 2 bases and J by 6 bases, with 2 bases of the junction left unmatched. The CDR3 has 14 residues. Germline assignment: CDR1 SGHDT and CDR2 YYEEEE. Written as DNA, the CDR3 is TGTGCCAGCAGCTTCGGACAGGGGGCGGATACGCAGTATTTT. Translating it yields CASSFGQGADTQYF.

A few counts support this clone. The chain couples TRBV5-1 to TRBJ2-6, with 7 bases fitting TRBD2. The CDR3 extends over 18 amino acids. Germline V gene sequence: CDR1 SGHRS, CDR2 YFSETQ. J gave up 4 bases and V 0 bases, and 10 bases lay outside the gene matches. This CDR3 is CASSLAGGSGTGANVLTF. CDR3 DNA sequence: TGCGCCAGCAGCTTGGCCGGGGGGAGCGGGACCGGGGCCAACGTCCTGACTTTC.